This TCR beta chain appears in the sequencing data of a study of blood T cell repertoires in COVID-19. Overall study: Acute and convalescent COVID-19 samples came from the United States, Italy and Spain. Sources were T cells, B-cell-depleted T cells, or PBMCs; the material itself was cDNA or gDNA.

Methods used by the authors: The authors estimated nucleated cell counts from reference gene primer amplification. Generated by immunoSEQ multiplex PCR, the TCRdb table keeps only in-frame clones and is missing some. D and trimming were read from the DNA, whereas the V and J calls and clone size are those reported in that table. The sample records fewer than 350,000 clones, approximately 88% being singletons. Germline values: CDR1 WNHNN, CDR2 SYGVQD (reference sequence). V lost 11 bases, J lost 1 base, and 14 bases lay in between. This CDR3 has 13 amino acids. The sequence derives from a man younger than 35 with active or convalescent COVID-19. Sequenced input: peripheral blood. The chain is built from TRBV10-1 and TRBJ1-1; TRBD1 might be the D (6 bases). In DNA form, the CDR3 reads TGCGCCCGAGACCGGGACAAGAACACTGAAGCTTTCTTT. It translates to CARDRDKNTEAFF.